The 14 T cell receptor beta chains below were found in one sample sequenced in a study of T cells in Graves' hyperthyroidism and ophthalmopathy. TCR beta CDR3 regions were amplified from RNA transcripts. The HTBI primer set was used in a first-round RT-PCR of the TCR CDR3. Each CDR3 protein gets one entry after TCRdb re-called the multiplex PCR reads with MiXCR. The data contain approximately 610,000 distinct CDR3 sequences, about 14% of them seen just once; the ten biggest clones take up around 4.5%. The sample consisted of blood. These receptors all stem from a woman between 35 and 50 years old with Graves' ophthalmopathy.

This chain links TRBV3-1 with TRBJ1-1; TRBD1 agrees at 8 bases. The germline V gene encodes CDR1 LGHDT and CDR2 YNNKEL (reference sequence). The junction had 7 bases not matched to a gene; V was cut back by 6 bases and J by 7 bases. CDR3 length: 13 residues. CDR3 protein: CASRTDREVEAFF. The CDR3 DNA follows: TGTGCCAGCAGGACGGACAGGGAGGTTGAAGCTTTCTTT. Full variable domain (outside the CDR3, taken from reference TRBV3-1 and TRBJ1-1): DTAVSQTPKYLVTQMGNDKSIKCEQNLGHDTMYWYKQDSKKFLKIMFSYNNKELIINETVPNRFSPKSPDKAHLNLHINSLELGDSAVYFCASRTDREVEAFFGQGTRLTVV.

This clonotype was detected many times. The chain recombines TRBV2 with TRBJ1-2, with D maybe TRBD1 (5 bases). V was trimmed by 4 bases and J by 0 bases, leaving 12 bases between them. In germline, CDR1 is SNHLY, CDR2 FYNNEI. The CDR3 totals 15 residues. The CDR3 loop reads CASSVTGPANYGYTF. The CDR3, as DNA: TGTGCCAGCAGTGTTACAGGTCCAGCTAACTATGGCTACACCTTC.

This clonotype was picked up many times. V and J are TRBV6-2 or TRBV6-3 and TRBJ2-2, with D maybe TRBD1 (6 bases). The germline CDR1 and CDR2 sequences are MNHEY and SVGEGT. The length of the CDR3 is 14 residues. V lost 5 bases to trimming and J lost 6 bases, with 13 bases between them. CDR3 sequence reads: CASSNAQGPGELFF. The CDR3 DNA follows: TGTGCCAGCAGTAACGCACAGGGTCCCGGGGAGCTGTTTTTT.

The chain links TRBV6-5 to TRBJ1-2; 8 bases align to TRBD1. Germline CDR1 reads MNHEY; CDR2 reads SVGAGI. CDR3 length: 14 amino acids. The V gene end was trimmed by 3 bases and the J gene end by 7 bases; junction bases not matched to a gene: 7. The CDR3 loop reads CASSYVPGGSGYTF. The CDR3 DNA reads TGTGCCAGCAGTTATGTGCCAGGGGGCTCTGGCTACACCTTC.

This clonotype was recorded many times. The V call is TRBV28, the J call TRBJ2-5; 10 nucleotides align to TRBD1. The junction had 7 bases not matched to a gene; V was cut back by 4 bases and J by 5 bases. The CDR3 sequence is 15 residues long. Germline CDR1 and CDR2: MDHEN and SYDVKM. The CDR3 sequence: CASSSPTGGDETQYF. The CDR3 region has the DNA TGTGCCAGCAGTTCACCGACAGGGGGCGACGAGACCCAGTACTTC.

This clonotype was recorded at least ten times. CDR3 region: CSVEVTEAFF. In DNA form, the CDR3 reads TGCAGCGTTGAGGTCACTGAAGCTTTCTTT. The chain links TRBV29-1 to TRBJ1-1; D not resolved. The CDR3 is 10 residues long. In germline, CDR1 is SQVTM, CDR2 ANQGSEA. V lost 3 bases and J 4 bases, leaving 3 bases between the germline ends.

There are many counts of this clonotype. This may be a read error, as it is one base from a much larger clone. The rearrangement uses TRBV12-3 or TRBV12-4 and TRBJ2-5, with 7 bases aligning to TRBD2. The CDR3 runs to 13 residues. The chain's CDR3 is CASSSGIRETQHF. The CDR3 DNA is TGTGCCAGCAGTAGCGGGATAAGGGAGACCCAGCACTTC.

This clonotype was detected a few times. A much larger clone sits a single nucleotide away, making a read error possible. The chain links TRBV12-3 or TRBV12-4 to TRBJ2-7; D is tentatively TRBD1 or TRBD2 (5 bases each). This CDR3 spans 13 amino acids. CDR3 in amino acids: CASSLGPGAERYF. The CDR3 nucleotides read TGTGCCAGCAGTTTAGGACCCGGGGCCGAGCGGTACTTC.

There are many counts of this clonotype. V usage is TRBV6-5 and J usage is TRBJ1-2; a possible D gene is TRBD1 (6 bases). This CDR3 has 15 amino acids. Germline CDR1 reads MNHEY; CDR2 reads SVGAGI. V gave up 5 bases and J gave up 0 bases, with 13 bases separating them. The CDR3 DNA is TGTGCCAGCAGTCTACAGGGTTATGCTAACTATGGCTACACCTTC. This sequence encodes CASSLQGYANYGYTF.

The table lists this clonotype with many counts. CDR3: CASRPSTSGSRETQYF. The CDR3 DNA sequence: TGTGCCAGCAGACCTTCGACTAGCGGGAGCAGGGAGACCCAGTACTTC. The chain has TRBV12-3 or TRBV12-4 and TRBJ2-5; 12 nucleotides align to TRBD2. The CDR3 contains 16 residues. Unmatched junction bases numbered 10, after V lost 6 bases and J lost 5 bases.

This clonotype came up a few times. This chain's CDR3 is CASSIPGLAGGEEQYF. CDR3 nucleotides: TGTGCCAGCAGCATTCCGGGACTAGCGGGAGGAGAGGAGCAGTACTTC. The V call is TRBV5-6, the J call TRBJ2-7; TRBD2 aligns across 15 bases. V gave up 4 bases and J gave up 7 bases; unmatched junction bases: 9. CDR1 is SGHDT, CDR2 YYEEEE, per germline. The CDR3 is 16 residues long.

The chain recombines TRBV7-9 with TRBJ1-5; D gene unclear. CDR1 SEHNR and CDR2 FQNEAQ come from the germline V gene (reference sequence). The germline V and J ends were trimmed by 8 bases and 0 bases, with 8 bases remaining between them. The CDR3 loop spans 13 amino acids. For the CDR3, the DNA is TGTGCCAGCGGCCGACTTAGCAATCAGCCCCAGCATTTT. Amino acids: CASGRLSNQPQHF.

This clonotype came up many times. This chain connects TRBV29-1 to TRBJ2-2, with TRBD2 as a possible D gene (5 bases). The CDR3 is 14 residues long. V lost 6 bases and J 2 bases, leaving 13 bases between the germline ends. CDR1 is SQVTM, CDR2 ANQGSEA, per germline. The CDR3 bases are TGCAGCGTCCTCGGGGTCTCAAACACCGGGGAGCTGTTTTTT. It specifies CSVLGVSNTGELFF.

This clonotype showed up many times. Written as DNA, the CDR3 is TGTGCCAGCAGCCCACTCGGCGGACAAGAGACCCAGTACTTC. It encodes CASSPLGGQETQYF. The rearrangement links TRBV7-3 to TRBJ2-5; D gene uncertain. Germline-derived CDR1 and CDR2 are SGHTA and FQGTGA. Trimming stripped 5 bases from V and 2 bases from J, with 12 bases between. This CDR3 has 14 residues.